These T cell receptor beta chains were read from a single sample in a study of cytomegalovirus exposure and HLA in healthy donors. The assay was immunoSEQ multiplex PCR, and TCRdb's table has in-frame clones only and misses some. Of roughly 180,000 clones listed, about 83% are singletons. Sequencing was carried out using PBMCs. The receptors were gathered from a female donor in good health and CMV-seronegative. CDR3s include the opening cysteine and the closing phenylalanine or tryptophan. A D gene is named only where the DNA matches it firmly. Where a row states a size, it is once, few, many or the class of an expanded clone; other rows omit it.

J gene,clone size,V gene,D gene,CDR3 DNA,CDR3 protein
TRBJ2-5,NA,TRBV27,TRBD2,TGTGCCAGCAGTTTCTTCGCGGGAGAAGGGGAGACCCAGTACTTC,CASSFFAGEGETQYF
TRBJ1-2,NA,TRBV5-1,NA,TGCGCCAGCAGCTTGGAAACAGGGCGAAGATATGGCTACACCTTC,CASSLETGRRYGYTF
TRBJ2-7,NA,TRBV28,TRBD1,TGTGCCAGCAGTCGCGGACAGGGGCGGAAAGAGCAGTACTTC,CASSRGQGRKEQYF
TRBJ1-6,NA,TRBV5-3,TRBD1,TGTGCCAGAAGCTTTGACAGGGAAAGCATCCATAATTCACCCCTCCACTTT,CARSFDRESIHNSPLHF
TRBJ1-1,NA,TRBV4-1,NA,TGCGCCAGCAGCCAAGTCGGGTTCAACACTGAAGCTTTCTTT,CASSQVGFNTEAFF
TRBJ1-2,NA,TRBV9,NA,TGTGCCAGCAGCATAGGATCGACAAGCTATGGCTACACCTTC,CASSIGSTSYGYTF
TRBJ1-5,NA,TRBV5-3,NA,TGTGCCAGAAGCTTGGAACGGGAAACCATGGGGTATAGCAATCAGCCCCAGCATTTT,CARSLERETMGYSNQPQHF
TRBJ1-1,NA,TRBV7-3,NA,TGTGCCAGCAGTTCCGACACGAACACTGAAGCTTTCTTT,CASSSDTNTEAFF
TRBJ2-7,NA,TRBV6-1,TRBD1,TGTGCCAGCAGTGATGGGGACAGGGGGCTCGAGCAGTACTTC,CASSDGDRGLEQYF
TRBJ1-5,NA,TRBV19,NA,TGTGCCAGTAGCAAAGTAGGGGGGGGCAATCAGCCCCAGCATTTT,CASSKVGGGNQPQHF
TRBJ1-2,few,TRBV1,NA,TGCACCAGCAGCCAAGTTCGGGACAGGGATAGGGTCTATGGCTACACCTTC,CTSSQVRDRDRVYGYTF
TRBJ2-1,NA,TRBV9,TRBD2,TGTGCCAGCGCCAGCGGGGGGGCTTCCTACAATGAGCAGTTCTTC,CASASGGASYNEQFF
TRBJ1-6,NA,TRBV30,NA,TGTGCCTGGAACCCCATTGGGGGGTCCAATTCACCCCTCCACTTT,CAWNPIGGSNSPLHF
TRBJ2-3,NA,TRBV11-3,NA,TGTGCCAGCAGCTTAGCGGGGACTAGCACAGATACGCAGTATTTT,CASSLAGTSTDTQYF
TRBJ2-5,NA,TRBV7-9,NA,TGTGCCAGCAGCTCCGCTACAGCAACCCAAGAGACCCAGTACTTC,CASSSATATQETQYF
TRBJ1-1,NA,TRBV11-2,NA,TGTGCCAGCAGCTTAGTAGAGGGGGTCGGAGCTTTCTTT,CASSLVEGVGAFF
TRBJ2-7,NA,TRBV28,NA,TGTGCCAGCAGTTTAATCAGGCCAAACTACGAGCAGTACTTC,CASSLIRPNYEQYF
TRBJ2-7,NA,TRBV30,TRBD2,TGTGCCTGGAGATCTAGCGGGTCCTACGAGCAGTACTTC,CAWRSSGSYEQYF
TRBJ2-1,NA,TRBV7-9,TRBD1,TGTGCCAGCAGCGACAGGGAAAATGAGCAGTTCTTC,CASSDRENEQFF
TRBJ2-1,NA,TRBV11-2,NA,TGTGCCAGCAGCCCCCTGACCGGGACAACCTACAATGAGCAGTTCTTC,CASSPLTGTTYNEQFF
TRBJ2-1,NA,TRBV19,TRBD1,TGTGCCAGTACCCCGACAGGGGGGAACTACAATGAGCAGTTCTTC,CASTPTGGNYNEQFF
TRBJ2-3,NA,TRBV30,TRBD2,TGTGCCTGGAGTGTATTACTAGCGGGGATTATTAGCACAGATACGCAGTATTTT,CAWSVLLAGIISTDTQYF
TRBJ1-1,few,TRBV28,NA,TGTGCCAGCAGTTTCTCCAACGGGGGAGCTTTCTTT,CASSFSNGGAFF
TRBJ2-1,once,TRBV2,TRBD2,TGTGCCAGCAGTGTGGGTCCTAGCGGGGACACCTACAATGAGCAGTTCTTC,CASSVGPSGDTYNEQFF
TRBJ2-5,NA,TRBV18,TRBD1,TGTGCCAGCTCACGGGACAGGGGGATGCCAGAGACCCAGTACTTC,CASSRDRGMPETQYF
TRBJ2-5,NA,TRBV7-2,TRBD2,TGTGCCAGCAGCTTAGCCGGACTAGCGGGGGAGACCCAGTACTTC,CASSLAGLAGETQYF
TRBJ2-3,NA,TRBV9,TRBD2,TGTGCCAGCAGCGTTTGGCGGGGGGGCTCAGATACGCAGTATTTT,CASSVWRGGSDTQYF
TRBJ2-6,NA,TRBV19,TRBD1,TGTGCCACCTCGGACAGGGGAAGGTCTGGGGCCAACGTCCTGACTTTC,CATSDRGRSGANVLTF
TRBJ2-1,NA,TRBV9,NA,TGTGCCAGCAGCCCCCCCGCGGCTATCAAGCAGTTCTTC,CASSPPAAIKQFF
TRBJ2-1,NA,TRBV5-1,TRBD2,TGCGCCAGCAGCTTGGGACTAGCGGGGATCAATGAGCAGTTCTTC,CASSLGLAGINEQFF
TRBJ1-4,NA,TRBV5-4,TRBD1,TGTGCCAGCAGCTCGTCACAGGGGGGAGATGAAAAACTGTTTTTT,CASSSSQGGDEKLFF
TRBJ2-3,NA,TRBV29-1,TRBD2,TGCAGCGTGGAGCGGGACTACACAGATACGCAGTATTTT,CSVERDYTDTQYF
TRBJ2-1,NA,TRBV29-1,TRBD2,TGCAGCGTGAGCAGCGGGGATATCGACAATGAGCAGTTCTTC,CSVSSGDIDNEQFF
TRBJ2-2,few,TRBV5-1,TRBD2,TGCGCCAGCACGGAGCGGGGGGGAACCGGGGAGCTGTTTTTT,CASTERGGTGELFF
TRBJ2-7,NA,TRBV30,NA,TGTGCCTGGAGGGGTCGAGGCGAGCAGTACTTC,CAWRGRGEQYF
TRBJ2-2,NA,TRBV5-1,NA,TGCGCCAGCAGCTTGGGGCTTTCGAACACCGGGGAGCTGTTTTTT,CASSLGLSNTGELFF
TRBJ1-1,NA,TRBV19,NA,TGTGCCAGTAGTATATTTACAGGGACGAACACTGAAGCTTTCTTT,CASSIFTGTNTEAFF
TRBJ2-7,NA,TRBV11-3,TRBD2,TGTGCCAGCAGCGGGGGAGCGGGAGAGACCTACGAGCAGTACTTC,CASSGGAGETYEQYF
TRBJ2-7,NA,TRBV27,TRBD1,TGTGCCAGCAGTTCCACCGGGACAGGGGTCTACGAGCAGTACTTC,CASSSTGTGVYEQYF
TRBJ2-7,few,TRBV5-4,TRBD1,TGTGCCAGCAGTTCCCCCGGGACAGGGATTTCCTACGAGCAGTACTTC,CASSSPGTGISYEQYF
TRBJ2-1,NA,TRBV4-1,TRBD1,TGCGCCAGCAGCCAAGGGGACAGGGATGTCAATGAGCAGTTCTTC,CASSQGDRDVNEQFF
TRBJ1-4,NA,TRBV5-6,NA,TGTGCCAGCAGCTTTGGCCAGGGGTACGAAAAACTGTTTTTT,CASSFGQGYEKLFF
TRBJ2-2,NA,TRBV2,NA,TGTGCCAGCGGAAAAGCGGACACCGGGGAGCTGTTTTTT,CASGKADTGELFF
TRBJ2-7,NA,TRBV11-2,TRBD1,TGTGCCAGCAGCAATCTTGGGGACAGGAACGACGAGCAGTACTTC,CASSNLGDRNDEQYF
TRBJ1-5,NA,TRBV2,NA,TGTGCCAGCAGACTGGACAGTATTAGCAATCAGCCCCAGCATTTT,CASRLDSISNQPQHF
TRBJ2-1,NA,TRBV6-1,TRBD2,TGTGCCAGCAGTGGGCTAGCGGGAAGGCCCTCCTACAATGAGCAGTTCTTC,CASSGLAGRPSYNEQFF
TRBJ1-2,NA,TRBV4-1,NA,TGCGCCAGCAGCCAGGGGCCGTCGGGCTACACCTTC,CASSQGPSGYTF
TRBJ2-7,NA,TRBV6-5,TRBD1,TGTGCCAGCAGTGTCTCAGGGGGCAGATACGAGCAGTACTTC,CASSVSGGRYEQYF
TRBJ1-2,NA,TRBV19,NA,TGTGCCAGTAAGAATCGACAGGCCACGAGTGGCTACACCTTC,CASKNRQATSGYTF